Shown below are 5 T cell receptor beta chains from a single sample sequenced in a study of graft-versus-host responses after intestinal transplantation. Sequenced by immunoSEQ multiplex PCR; TCRdb stores in-frame clones only, minus some. Of tens of thousands of clones in the sample, about nine tenths were seen once. Their recognized antigens are unknown. Sample: unstimulated CD4+ T cells sorted from spleen or lymph node cells, taken before intestinal transplant. The receptors come from a human donor who received an intestinal transplant.

The chain links TRBV30 to TRBJ1-1; D is possibly TRBD1 (5 bases). CDR3 size: 15 residues. CDR1 and CDR2 (germline): GTSNPN, SVGIG (reference sequence). Trimming took off 1 base at V and 1 base at J, with 13 bases between the two ends. The CDR3 nucleotides read TGTGCCTGGAGTGGTTTTTATGGACAGAACACTGAAGCTTTCTTT. This sequence encodes CAWSGFYGQNTEAFF.

The chain couples TRBV7-2 to TRBJ1-1, with TRBD1 matching over 10 bases. The CDR3 has 16 amino acids. With 5 bases clipped from V and 0 bases from J, the junction kept 6 bases outside the gene matches. CDR1 and CDR2 from the germline V gene are SGHTA and FQGNSA. CDR3 sequence: CASSPGQGRMNTEAFF. CDR3 coding DNA: TGTGCCAGCAGCCCGGGACAGGGGAGGATGAACACTGAAGCTTTCTTT.

The rearrangement uses TRBV5-6 and TRBJ2-2; 8 bases line up with TRBD2. V dropped 4 bases and J dropped 1; count of bases not matched to a gene: 12. CDR1 SGHDT and CDR2 YYEEEE come from the germline V gene. CDR3 size: 18 residues. The CDR3 here is CASSRPTGAGGNTGELFF. CDR3 DNA sequence: TGTGCCAGCAGCCGCCCCACTGGGGCGGGGGGGAACACCGGGGAGCTGTTTTTT.

As DNA, the CDR3 is TGCAGCGTTGTCGGGGGGGTTGGTCAGCCCCAGCATTTT. Amino acid sequence: CSVVGGVGQPQHF. J is TRBJ1-5 and V is TRBV29-1; D perhaps matches TRBD1 (5 bases). Germline V gene sequence: CDR1 SQVTM, CDR2 ANQGSEA. The CDR3 runs to 13 residues. V was cut by 4 bases and J by 6 bases, with 13 bases left in between.

This clone was recorded once. The rearrangement joins TRBV30 to TRBJ2-7; the match to TRBD1 covers 8 bases. V shed 3 bases, J shed 2 bases, and the junction held 12 bases outside the gene matches. Germline CDR1 is GTSNPN and CDR2 is SVGIG (reference sequence). The CDR3 is 16 amino acids. The CDR3, as DNA: TGTGCCTGGAGAGGGGACCGGGACAGGATGGCCTACGAGCAGTACTTC. It encodes CAWRGDRDRMAYEQYF.